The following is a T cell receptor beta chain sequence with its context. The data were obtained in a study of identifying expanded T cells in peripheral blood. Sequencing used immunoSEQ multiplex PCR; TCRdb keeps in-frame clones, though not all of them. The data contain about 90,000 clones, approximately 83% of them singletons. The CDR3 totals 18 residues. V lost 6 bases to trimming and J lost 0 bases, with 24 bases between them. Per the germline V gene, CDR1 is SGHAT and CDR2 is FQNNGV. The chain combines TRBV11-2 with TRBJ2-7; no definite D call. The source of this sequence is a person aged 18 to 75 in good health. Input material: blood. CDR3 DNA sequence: TGTGCCAGCAGTTCATTTTCACTCCCGAGATTTCACTCCTACGAGCAGTACTTC. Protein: CASSSFSLPRFHSYEQYF.